This TCR beta chain comes out of a study of blood T cell repertoires in COVID-19. Across the study: Acute-phase and convalescent COVID-19 samples originated in the United States, Italy and Spain.

Sequencing used immunoSEQ multiplex PCR; TCRdb keeps in-frame clones, though not all of them. The sample includes some 130,000 clones, around 80% of them seen just once. This clone appeared a few times. Germline V gives CDR1 MNHEY, CDR2 SVGAGI. The CDR3 runs to 12 residues. Trimming took off 8 bases at V and 4 bases at J, with 11 bases between the two ends. The rearrangement joins TRBV6-5 to TRBJ1-2; D possibly corresponds to TRBD1 (5 bases). Sequencing input: peripheral blood. The TCR comes from a man between 65 and 85 years old with acute or convalescent COVID-19. CDR3: CASGRGPYGYTF. In DNA form, the CDR3 reads TGTGCCAGCGGGCGGGGACCCTATGGCTACACCTTC.